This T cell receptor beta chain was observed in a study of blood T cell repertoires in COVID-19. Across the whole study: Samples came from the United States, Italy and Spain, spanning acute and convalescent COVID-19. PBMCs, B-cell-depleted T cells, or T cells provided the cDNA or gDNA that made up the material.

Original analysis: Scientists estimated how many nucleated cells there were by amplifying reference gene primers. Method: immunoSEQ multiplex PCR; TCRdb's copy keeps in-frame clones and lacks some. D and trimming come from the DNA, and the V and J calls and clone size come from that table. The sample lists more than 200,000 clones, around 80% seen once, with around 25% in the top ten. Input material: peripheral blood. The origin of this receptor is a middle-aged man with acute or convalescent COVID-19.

DNA for the CDR3: TGCAGCGTTGAAGATGGCCTGAACTCCTACGAGCAGTACTTC. This encodes CSVEDGLNSYEQYF. J is TRBJ2-7 and V is TRBV29-1; D is ambiguous. This CDR3 is built from 14 residues. V was cut by 0 bases and J by 0 bases, with 9 bases left in between. Germline V gene data show CDR1 as SQVTM and CDR2 as ANQGSEA.